This record concerns one T cell receptor (beta chain) sequence. Its antigen is currently unknown. Regarding time point: week 11, during vaccination. It was 300 ug of mutant IDH1 20-mer peptide that made up each vaccine dose, given with topical imiquimod. This record comes from a study of a mutant IDH1 vaccine in newly diagnosed glioma. Study details: Eight vaccinations went to patients in weeks 1, 3, 5, 7, 11, 15, 19, 23. Treated patients, averaging about 40 years, were roughly 60% male and around 40% female. The therapy given earlier, which was standard therapy, consisted of radiotherapy, temozolomide, or both, and most of the patients received both.

TCRdb's table, derived via immunoSEQ multiplex PCR, lists solely in-frame clones and lacks some. The table has roughly 130,000 clones, about 80% seen once. This CDR3 contains 11 residues. The germline gives CDR1 MDHEN, CDR2 SYDVKM. V lost 8 bases and J lost 1, with 3 bases in between. Sequencing was performed on PBMCs, taken from a glioma patient whose treatment included an IDH1 peptide vaccine. The receptor's source is a man aged 35-49 years with glioma. V and J are TRBV28 and TRBJ1-5; D not resolved. The CDR3 protein is CASHSNQPQHF. As DNA, the CDR3 is TGTGCCAGCCACAGCAATCAGCCCCAGCATTTT.